This TCR beta chain was recorded in a study of T cell responses to AZD1222 COVID-19 vaccine. Trimming removed 0 bases from V and 4 bases from J, with 10 bases in between. Germline assignment: CDR1 SGHTA and CDR2 FQGNSA. The CDR3 spans 14 residues. Broader study findings: Just six or seven AZD1222 recipients tested seropositive at baseline.

Concerning this clone itself: No antigen is known for it.

Profiled with immunoSEQ multiplex PCR; TCRdb holds only in-frame clones, not every one. The data hold 130,000 to 150,000 clones, with around 90% observed a single time. The clonotype comes from an adult in good health. The sample consisted of peripheral blood, taken on day 0 of AZD1222 vaccination. The chain recombines TRBV7-2 with TRBJ2-7, with D unclear. The CDR3 DNA reads as TGTGCCAGCAGCTTAGCCAGGCAGAGATACGAGCAGTACTTC. Translating it yields CASSLARQRYEQYF. The full variable domain, with the rest looked up from reference TRBV7-2 and TRBJ2-7, is GAGVSQSPSNKVTEKGKDVELRCDPISGHTALYWYRQSLGQGLEFLIYFQGNSAPDKSGLPSDRFSAERTGGSVSTLTIQRTQQEDSAVYLCASSLARQRYEQYFGPGTRLTVT.